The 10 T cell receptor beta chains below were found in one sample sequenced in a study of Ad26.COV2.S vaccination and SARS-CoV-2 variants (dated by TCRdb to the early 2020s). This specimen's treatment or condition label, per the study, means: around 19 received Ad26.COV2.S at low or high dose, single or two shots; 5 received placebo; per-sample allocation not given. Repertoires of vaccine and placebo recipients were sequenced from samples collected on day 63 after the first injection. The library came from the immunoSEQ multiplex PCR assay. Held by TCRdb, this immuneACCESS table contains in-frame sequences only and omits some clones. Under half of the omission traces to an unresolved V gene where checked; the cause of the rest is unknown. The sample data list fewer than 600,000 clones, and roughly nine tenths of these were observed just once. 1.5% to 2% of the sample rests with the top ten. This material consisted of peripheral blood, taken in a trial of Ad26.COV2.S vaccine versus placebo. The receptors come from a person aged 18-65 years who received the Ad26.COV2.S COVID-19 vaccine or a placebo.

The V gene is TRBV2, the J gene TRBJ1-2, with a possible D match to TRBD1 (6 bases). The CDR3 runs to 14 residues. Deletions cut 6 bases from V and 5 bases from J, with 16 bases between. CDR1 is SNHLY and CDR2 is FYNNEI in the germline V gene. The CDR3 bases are TGTGCCAGCAGCGCCGACAGGCCATATTATGGCTACACCTTC. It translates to CASSADRPYYGYTF.

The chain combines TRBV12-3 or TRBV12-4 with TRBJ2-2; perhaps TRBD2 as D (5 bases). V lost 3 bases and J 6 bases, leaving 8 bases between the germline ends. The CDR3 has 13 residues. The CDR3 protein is CASSFSGAGELFF. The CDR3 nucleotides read TGTGCCAGCAGTTTTTCCGGGGCCGGGGAGCTGTTTTTT.

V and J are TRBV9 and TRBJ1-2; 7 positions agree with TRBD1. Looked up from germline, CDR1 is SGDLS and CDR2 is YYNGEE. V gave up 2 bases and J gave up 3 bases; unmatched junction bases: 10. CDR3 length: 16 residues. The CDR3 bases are TGTGCCAGCAGCGTGCTTCCGACAGGGAGAGACTATGGCTACACCTTC. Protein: CASSVLPTGRDYGYTF. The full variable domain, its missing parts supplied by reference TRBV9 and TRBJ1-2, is DSGVTQTPKHLITATGQRVTLRCSPRSGDLSVYWYQQSLDQGLQFLIQYYNGEERAKGNILERFSAQQFPDLHSELNLSSLELGDSALYFCASSVLPTGRDYGYTFGSGTRLTVV.

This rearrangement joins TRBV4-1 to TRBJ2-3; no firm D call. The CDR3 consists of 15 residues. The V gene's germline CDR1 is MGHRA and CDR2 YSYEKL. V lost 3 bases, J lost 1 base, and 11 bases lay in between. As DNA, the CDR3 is TGCGCCAGCAGCCAGCCCCGCACCCGCACAGATACGCAGTATTTT. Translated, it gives CASSQPRTRTDTQYF.

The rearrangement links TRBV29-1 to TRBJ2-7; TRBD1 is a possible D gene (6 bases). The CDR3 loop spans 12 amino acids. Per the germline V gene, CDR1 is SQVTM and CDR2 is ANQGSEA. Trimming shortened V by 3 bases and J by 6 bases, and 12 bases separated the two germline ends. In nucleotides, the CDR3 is TGCAGCGTTGAGGGGACATTCGGCGAGCAGTACTTC. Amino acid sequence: CSVEGTFGEQYF.

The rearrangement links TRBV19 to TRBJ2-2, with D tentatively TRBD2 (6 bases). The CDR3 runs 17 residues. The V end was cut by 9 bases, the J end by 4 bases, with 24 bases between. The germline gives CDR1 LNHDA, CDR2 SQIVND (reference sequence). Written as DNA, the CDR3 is TGTGCCAGCCCAATCCGGGGGACGGGCACTTCCACCGGGGAGCTGTTTTTT. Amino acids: CASPIRGTGTSTGELFF.

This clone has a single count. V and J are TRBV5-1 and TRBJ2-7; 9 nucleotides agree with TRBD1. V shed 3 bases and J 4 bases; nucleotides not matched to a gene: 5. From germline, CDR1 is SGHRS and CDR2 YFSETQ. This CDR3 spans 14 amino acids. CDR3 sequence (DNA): TGCGCCAGCAGCTCCGGGACAGGGATTTACGAGCAGTACTTC. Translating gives CASSSGTGIYEQYF.

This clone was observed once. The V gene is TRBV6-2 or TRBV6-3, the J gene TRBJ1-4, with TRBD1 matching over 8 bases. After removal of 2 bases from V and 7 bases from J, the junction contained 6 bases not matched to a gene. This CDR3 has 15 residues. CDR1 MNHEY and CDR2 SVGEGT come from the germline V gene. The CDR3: CASSYGAGGFEKLFF. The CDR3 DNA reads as TGTGCCAGCAGTTACGGGGCAGGGGGCTTTGAAAAACTGTTTTTT.

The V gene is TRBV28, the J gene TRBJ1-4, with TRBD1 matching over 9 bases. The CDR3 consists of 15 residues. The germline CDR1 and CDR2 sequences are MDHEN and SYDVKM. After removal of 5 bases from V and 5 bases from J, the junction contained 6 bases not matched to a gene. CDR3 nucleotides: TGTGCCAGCAGTCCTCCCGGGACAGGGAATGAAAAACTGTTTTTT. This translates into CASSPPGTGNEKLFF.

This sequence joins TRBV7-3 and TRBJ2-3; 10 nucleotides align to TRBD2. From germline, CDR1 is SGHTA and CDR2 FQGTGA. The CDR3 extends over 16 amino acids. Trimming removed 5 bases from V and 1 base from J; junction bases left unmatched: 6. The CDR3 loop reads CASSISGGSRTDTQYF. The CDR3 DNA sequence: TGTGCCAGCAGCATTAGCGGGGGGTCCCGCACAGATACGCAGTATTTT.